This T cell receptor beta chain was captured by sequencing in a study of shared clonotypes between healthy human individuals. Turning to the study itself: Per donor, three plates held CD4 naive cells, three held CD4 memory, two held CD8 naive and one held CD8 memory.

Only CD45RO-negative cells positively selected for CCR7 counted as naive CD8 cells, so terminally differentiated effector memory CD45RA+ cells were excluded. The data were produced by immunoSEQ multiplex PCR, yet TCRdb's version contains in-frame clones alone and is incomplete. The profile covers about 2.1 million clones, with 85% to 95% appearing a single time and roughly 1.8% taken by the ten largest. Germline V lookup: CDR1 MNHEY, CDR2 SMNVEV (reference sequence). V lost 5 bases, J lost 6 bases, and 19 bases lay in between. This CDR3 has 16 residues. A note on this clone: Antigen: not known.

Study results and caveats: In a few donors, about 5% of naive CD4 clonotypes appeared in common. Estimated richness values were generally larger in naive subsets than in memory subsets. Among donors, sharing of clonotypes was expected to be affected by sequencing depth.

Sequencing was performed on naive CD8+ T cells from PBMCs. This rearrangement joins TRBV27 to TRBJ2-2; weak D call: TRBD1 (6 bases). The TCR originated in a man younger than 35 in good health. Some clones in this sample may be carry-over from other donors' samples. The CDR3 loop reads CASSIGAGVWAGELFF. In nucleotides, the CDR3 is TGTGCCAGCAGTATTGGAGCAGGGGTTTGGGCCGGGGAGCTGTTTTTT.